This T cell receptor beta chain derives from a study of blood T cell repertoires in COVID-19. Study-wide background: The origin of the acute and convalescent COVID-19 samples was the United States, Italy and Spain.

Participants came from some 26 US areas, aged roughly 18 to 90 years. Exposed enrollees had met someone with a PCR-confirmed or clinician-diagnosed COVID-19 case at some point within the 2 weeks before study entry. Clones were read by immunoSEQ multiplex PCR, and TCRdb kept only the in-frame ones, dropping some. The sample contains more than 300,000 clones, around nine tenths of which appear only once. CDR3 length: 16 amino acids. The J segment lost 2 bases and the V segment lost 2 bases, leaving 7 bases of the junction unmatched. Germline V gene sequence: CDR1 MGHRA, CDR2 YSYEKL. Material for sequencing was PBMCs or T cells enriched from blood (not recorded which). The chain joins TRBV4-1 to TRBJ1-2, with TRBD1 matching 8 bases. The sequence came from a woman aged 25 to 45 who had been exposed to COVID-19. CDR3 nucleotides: TGCGCCAGCAGCCAACCCGGACAGGGAAAAAACTATGGCTACACCTTC. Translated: CASSQPGQGKNYGYTF.